The T cell receptor beta chain under discussion was sequenced for a study of shared T cell receptors in the human thymus. With 0 bases removed from V and 5 bases from J, the gap between germline ends came to 9 bases. The length of the CDR3 is 14 residues. Germline lookup yields CDR1 KGHSH and CDR2 LQKENI. Profiling relied on immunoSEQ multiplex PCR, and the TCRdb table lists in-frame clones only, not all of them. The sample records approximately 580,000 clones, around 78% being singletons. Separately, the same data were catalogued under a study of human thymus T cells. From that study: Having surgery to correct congenital heart defects, healthy Finnish infants acted as the donors. Among thymic and blood repertoires, usage of V and J genes appeared biased.

Sequencing used thymocytes. The TCR originated in a boy younger than two with a congenital heart defect. V and J are TRBV18 and TRBJ2-3, with no clear D. CDR3 coding DNA: TGTGCCAGCTCACCACCCCTGTGTTTAGATACGCAGTATTTT. Translated: CASSPPLCLDTQYF.